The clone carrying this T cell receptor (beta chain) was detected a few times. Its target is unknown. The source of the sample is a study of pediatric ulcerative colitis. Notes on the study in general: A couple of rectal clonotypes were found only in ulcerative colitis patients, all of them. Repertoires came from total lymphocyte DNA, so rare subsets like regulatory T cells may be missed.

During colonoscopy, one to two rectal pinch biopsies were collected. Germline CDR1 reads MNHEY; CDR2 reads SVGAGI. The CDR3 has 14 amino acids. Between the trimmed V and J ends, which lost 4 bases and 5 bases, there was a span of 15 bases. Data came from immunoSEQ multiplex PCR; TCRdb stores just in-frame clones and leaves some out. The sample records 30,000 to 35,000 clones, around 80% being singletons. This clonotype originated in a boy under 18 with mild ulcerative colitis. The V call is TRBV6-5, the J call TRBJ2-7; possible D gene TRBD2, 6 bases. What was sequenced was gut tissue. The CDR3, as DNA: TGTGCCAGCAGTTTGGGGACTGCGCCCCACGAGCAGTACTTC. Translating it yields CASSLGTAPHEQYF.